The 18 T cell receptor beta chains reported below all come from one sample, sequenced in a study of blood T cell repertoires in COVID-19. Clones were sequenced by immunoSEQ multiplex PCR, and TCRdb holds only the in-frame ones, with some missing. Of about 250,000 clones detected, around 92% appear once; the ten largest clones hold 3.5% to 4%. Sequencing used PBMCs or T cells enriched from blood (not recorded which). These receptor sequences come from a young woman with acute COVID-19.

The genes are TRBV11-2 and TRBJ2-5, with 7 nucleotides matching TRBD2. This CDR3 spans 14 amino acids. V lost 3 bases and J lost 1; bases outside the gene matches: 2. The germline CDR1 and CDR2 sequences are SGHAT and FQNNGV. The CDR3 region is CASSFLAVQETQYF. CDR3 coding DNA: TGTGCCAGCAGCTTCCTAGCGGTCCAAGAGACCCAGTACTTC.

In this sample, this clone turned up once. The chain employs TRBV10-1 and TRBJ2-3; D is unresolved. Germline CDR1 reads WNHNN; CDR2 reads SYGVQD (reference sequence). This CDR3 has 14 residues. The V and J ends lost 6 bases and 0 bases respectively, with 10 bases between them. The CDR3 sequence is CASSPLSSTDTQYF. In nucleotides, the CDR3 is TGCGCCAGCAGCCCGTTATCTAGCACAGATACGCAGTATTTT.

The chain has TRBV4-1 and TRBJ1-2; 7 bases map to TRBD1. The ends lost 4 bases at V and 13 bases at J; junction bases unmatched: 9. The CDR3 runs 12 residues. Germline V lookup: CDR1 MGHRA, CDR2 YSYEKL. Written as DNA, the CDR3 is TGCGCCAGCAGCCGGGTAGGACAGGTCGGCACCTTC. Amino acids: CASSRVGQVGTF.

CDR3: CASSGGLGRNTIYF. As DNA, the CDR3 is TGTGCCAGCAGCGGGGGACTCGGGAGAAACACCATATATTTT. This chain links TRBV5-4 with TRBJ1-3; D might be TRBD1 (5 bases). Germline loops: CDR1 SGHNT, CDR2 YYREEE (reference sequence). This CDR3 comprises 14 residues. Trimming pared 4 bases from V and 5 bases from J, leaving 13 bases between. Variable domain in full (rest from reference TRBV5-4 and TRBJ1-3): ETGVTQSPTHLIKTRGQQVTLRCSSQSGHNTVSWYQQALGQGPQFIFQYYREEENGRGNFPPRFSGLQFPNYSSELNVNALELDDSALYLCASSGGLGRNTIYFGEGSWLTVV.

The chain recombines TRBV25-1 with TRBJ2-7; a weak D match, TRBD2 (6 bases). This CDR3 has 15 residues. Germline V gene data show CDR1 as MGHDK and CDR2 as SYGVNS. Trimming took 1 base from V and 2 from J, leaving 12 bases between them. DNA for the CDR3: TGTGCCAGCAGTGAATCGCGGGGTCCGACCTACGAGCAGTACTTC. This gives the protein CASSESRGPTYEQYF.

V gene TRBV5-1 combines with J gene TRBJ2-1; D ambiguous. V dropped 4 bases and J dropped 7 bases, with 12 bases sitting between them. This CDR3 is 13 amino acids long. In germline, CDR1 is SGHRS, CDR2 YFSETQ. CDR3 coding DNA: TGCGCCAGCAGCGCCGACTTGGGTAATGAGCAGTTCTTC. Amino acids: CASSADLGNEQFF.

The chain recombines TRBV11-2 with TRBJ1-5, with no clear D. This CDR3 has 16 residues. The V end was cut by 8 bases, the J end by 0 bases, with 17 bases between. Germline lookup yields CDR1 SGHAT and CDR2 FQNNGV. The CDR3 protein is CASAMGGGYSNQPQHF. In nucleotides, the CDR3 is TGTGCCAGCGCAATGGGTGGAGGGTATAGCAATCAGCCCCAGCATTTT.

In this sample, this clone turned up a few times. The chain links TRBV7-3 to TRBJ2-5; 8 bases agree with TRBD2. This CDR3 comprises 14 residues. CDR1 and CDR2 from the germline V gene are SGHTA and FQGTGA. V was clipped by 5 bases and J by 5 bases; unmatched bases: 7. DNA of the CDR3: TGTGCCAGCAGCCCCGGCGGGGGGTGGGAGACCCAGTACTTC. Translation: CASSPGGGWETQYF.

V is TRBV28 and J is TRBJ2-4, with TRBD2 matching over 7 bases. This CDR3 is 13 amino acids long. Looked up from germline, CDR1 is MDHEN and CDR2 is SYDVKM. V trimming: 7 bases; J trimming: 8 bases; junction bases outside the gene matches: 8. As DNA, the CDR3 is TGTGCCAGCAATGGGGGAGGGGTGGACATTCAGTACTTC. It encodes CASNGGGVDIQYF.

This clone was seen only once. The CDR3 sequence: CASSNTGVVLNNYGYTF. The CDR3 region has the DNA TGTGCCAGCAGCAACACAGGGGTCGTCCTTAATAACTATGGCTACACCTTC. The chain combines TRBV3-1 (or the pseudogene TRBV3-2) with TRBJ1-2, with 7 bases matching TRBD1. The CDR3 consists of 17 residues. V shed 5 bases and J 1 base; nucleotides not matched to a gene: 13. Looked up from germline, CDR1 is LGHDT and CDR2 is YNNKEL (reference sequence).

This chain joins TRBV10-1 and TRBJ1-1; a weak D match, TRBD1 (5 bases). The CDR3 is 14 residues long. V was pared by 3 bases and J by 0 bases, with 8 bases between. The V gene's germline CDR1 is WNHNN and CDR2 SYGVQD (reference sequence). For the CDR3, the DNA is TGCGCCAGCAGTGATCGGGGGATGAACACTGAAGCTTTCTTT. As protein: CASSDRGMNTEAFF.

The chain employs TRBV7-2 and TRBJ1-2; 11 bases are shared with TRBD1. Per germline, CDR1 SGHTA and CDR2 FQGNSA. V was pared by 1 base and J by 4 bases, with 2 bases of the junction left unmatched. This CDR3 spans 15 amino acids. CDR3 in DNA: TGTGCCAGCAGCTTAGGGGGGACAGGGGGCTATGGCTACACCTTC. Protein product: CASSLGGTGGYGYTF.

This chain's CDR3 is CASSLDRGTDTQYF. For the CDR3, the DNA is TGTGCCAGCAGCTTGGACAGGGGCACAGATACGCAGTATTTT. V usage is TRBV7-9 and J usage is TRBJ2-3; 8 nucleotides align to TRBD1. Germline-derived CDR1 and CDR2 are SEHNR and FQNEAQ (reference sequence). V lost 3 bases and J lost 1; bases outside the gene matches: 0. The CDR3 covers 14 residues.

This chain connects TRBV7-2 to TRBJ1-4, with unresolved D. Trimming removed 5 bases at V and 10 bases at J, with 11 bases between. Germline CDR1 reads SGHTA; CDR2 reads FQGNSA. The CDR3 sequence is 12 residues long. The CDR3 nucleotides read TGTGCCAGCAGCCCTCCCATCGGAAAACTGTTTTTT. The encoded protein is CASSPPIGKLFF.

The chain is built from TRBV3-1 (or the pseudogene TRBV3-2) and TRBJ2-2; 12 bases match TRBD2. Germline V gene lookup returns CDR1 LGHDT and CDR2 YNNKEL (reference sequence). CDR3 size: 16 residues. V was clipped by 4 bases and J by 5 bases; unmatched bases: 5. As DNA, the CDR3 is TGTGCCAGCAGCCTACCACTAGCGGGGGGAACCGGGGAGCTGTTTTTT. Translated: CASSLPLAGGTGELFF.

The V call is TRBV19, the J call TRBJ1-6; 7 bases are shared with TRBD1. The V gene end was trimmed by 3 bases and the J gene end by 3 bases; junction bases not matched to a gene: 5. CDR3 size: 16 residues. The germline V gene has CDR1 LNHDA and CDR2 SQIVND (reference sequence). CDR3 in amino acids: CASSIDRDIYNSPLHF. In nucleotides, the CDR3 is TGTGCCAGTAGTATCGACAGGGATATCTATAATTCACCCCTCCACTTT. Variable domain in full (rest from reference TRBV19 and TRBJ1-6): DGGITQSPKYLFRKEGQNVTLSCEQNLNHDAMYWYRQDPGQGLRLIYYSQIVNDFQKGDIAEGYSVSREKKESFPLTVTSAQKNPTAFYLCASSIDRDIYNSPLHFGNGTRLTVT.

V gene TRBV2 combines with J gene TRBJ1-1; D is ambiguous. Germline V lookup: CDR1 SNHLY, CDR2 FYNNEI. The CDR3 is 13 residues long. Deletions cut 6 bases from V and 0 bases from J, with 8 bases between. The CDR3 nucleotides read TGTGCCAGCAGCGGGAGTATGAACACTGAAGCTTTCTTT. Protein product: CASSGSMNTEAFF.

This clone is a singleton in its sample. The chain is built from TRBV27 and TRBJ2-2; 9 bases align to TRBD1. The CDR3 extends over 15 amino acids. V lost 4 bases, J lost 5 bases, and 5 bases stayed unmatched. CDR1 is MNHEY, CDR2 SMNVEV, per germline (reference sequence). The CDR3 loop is CASSSRTGVTGELFF. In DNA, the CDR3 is TGTGCCAGCAGTTCTCGGACAGGGGTGACCGGGGAGCTGTTTTTT.